Listed here are 5 T cell receptor beta chains from one sample, sequenced in a study of cytomegalovirus exposure and HLA in healthy donors. Amplification used 60 Vbeta primers and 13 Jbeta primers. Here immunoSEQ multiplex PCR was the method, and the copy in TCRdb shows in-frame clones only, minus some. Of roughly 200,000 clones in the sample, about four fifths are singletons; the top ten hold 1.7%. Sequenced input: PBMCs. These receptors came from a woman under 30 in good health and CMV-seronegative.

The chain uses TRBV4-1 and TRBJ2-3, with D perhaps TRBD1 (5 bases). Germline CDR1 and CDR2: MGHRA and YSYEKL. The CDR3 covers 17 residues. V was trimmed by 0 bases and J by 7 bases, leaving 20 bases between them. The CDR3 region has the DNA TGCGCCAGCAGCCAAGATGGCAGGGATCCAACACAACATACGCAGTATTTT. Amino acids: CASSQDGRDPTQHTQYF.

This clone is a singleton in its sample. The V and J genes are TRBV27 and TRBJ1-2; 9 bases map to TRBD1. Germline-derived CDR1 and CDR2 are MNHEY and SMNVEV (reference sequence). This CDR3 has 13 amino acids. Germline trimming cut 4 bases from V and 7 bases from J; bases unmatched to any gene: 4. The DNA of the CDR3 is TGTGCCAGCAGTTCCGACAGGGGGGGTGGCTACACCTTC. Amino acid sequence: CASSSDRGGGYTF.

This chain uses TRBV18 with TRBJ1-2; TRBD1 aligns across 8 bases. The CDR3 has 17 residues. The V segment lost 2 bases and the J segment 3 bases; nucleotides outside the gene matches: 11. From germline, CDR1 is KGHSH and CDR2 LQKENI. The DNA of the CDR3 is TGTGCCAGCTCACCATCCCAGGGGGCACGTATCTACTATGGCTACACCTTC. Translation: CASSPSQGARIYYGYTF.

This clone was observed a few times. The J gene is TRBJ2-1, the V gene TRBV4-3; TRBD2 aligns across 13 bases. Germline lookup yields CDR1 LGHNA and CDR2 YSLEER. This CDR3 comprises 17 residues. Trimming removed 1 base from V and 10 bases from J; junction bases left unmatched: 10. Here the CDR3 DNA reads TGCGCCAGCAGCCAAGTAGAACTAGCGGGAGGGTACAGCGAGCAGTTCTTC. Amino acid sequence: CASSQVELAGGYSEQFF.

V usage is TRBV6-5 and J usage is TRBJ1-5; D is perhaps TRBD1 (5 bases). CDR3 length: 13 amino acids. Between the trimmed V and J ends, which lost 5 bases and 4 bases, there was a span of 9 bases. Germline CDR1 and CDR2: MNHEY and SVGAGI. CDR3 sequence reads: CASSDSFNQPQHF. The CDR3 DNA follows: TGTGCCAGCAGTGACAGTTTTAATCAGCCCCAGCATTTT.